The clone carrying this TCR beta chain turned up a few times. As yet, its antigen is unknown. Researchers ran the PCR with 60 Vbeta and 13 Jbeta primers. Original processing methods: As a later analysis found, there were 80 million or so unique TCR beta chains, of which some 10 million were shared. Method: immunoSEQ multiplex PCR; TCRdb's copy keeps in-frame clones and lacks some. V and J calls and clone size are given by that table; D and trimming were obtained from the DNA. The repertoire consists of 35,000 to 45,000 clones, with 50% occurring once and the leading ten covering 9.5% to 13%. These data come from a study of cytomegalovirus exposure and HLA in healthy donors. Findings and caveats of the study: When a later analysis compared HLA-associated TCR beta chains with equally common others, the HLA-associated chains turned out to be more clonally expanded and to have lower generation probabilities.

The CDR3 runs to 14 residues. CDR1 is LNHDA and CDR2 is SQIVND in the germline V gene (reference sequence). Between the trimmed V and J ends, which lost 5 bases and 4 bases, there was a span of 14 bases. The J gene is TRBJ1-2, the V gene TRBV19; D is ambiguous. The source of this sequence is a human donor in good health. What was sequenced was PBMCs. In nucleotides, the CDR3 is TGTGCCAGTAGTGCTCGAGAGGGAAGCTATGGCTACACCTTC. Translating gives CASSAREGSYGYTF. Based on the CDR3 plus reference TRBV19 and TRBJ1-2, the full variable domain is DGGITQSPKYLFRKEGQNVTLSCEQNLNHDAMYWYRQDPGQGLRLIYYSQIVNDFQKGDIAEGYSVSREKKESFPLTVTSAQKNPTAFYLCASSAREGSYGYTFGSGTRLTVV.